This paragraph covers one TCR beta chain sequence. This table comes from immunoSEQ multiplex PCR, and its TCRdb copy is limited to in-frame clones, with some not included. The table lists 150,000 to 200,000 clones, about three quarters of them singletons. This sample was included in a study of blood T cell repertoires in COVID-19. Trimming removed 1 base at V and 11 bases at J, with 22 bases between. The CDR3 contains 16 residues. CDR1 and CDR2 from the germline V gene are SGHRS and YFSETQ. Material: peripheral blood. The source of this sequence is a woman in her fifties or sixties with active or convalescent COVID-19. The rearrangement links TRBV5-1 to TRBJ2-1, with D possibly being TRBD2 (6 bases). The CDR3 protein is CASSLIRTRVAAQQFF. CDR3 DNA: TGCGCCAGCAGCTTGATTCGGACGAGAGTAGCGGCCCAGCAGTTCTTC.